This TCR beta chain was captured by sequencing in a study of shared clonotypes between healthy human individuals. Looking at the study overall: Each donor contributed plates that comprised three CD4 naive, three CD4 memory, two CD8 naive and one CD8 memory.

With respect to this clone: The target antigen is unknown.

CD8 cells classed as naive were CD45RO-negative and positively selected for CCR7, excluding terminally differentiated effector memory CD45RA+ cells. Healthy adults negative for HIV, lacking recent acute infections or vaccinations, served as donors. This table comes from immunoSEQ multiplex PCR, and its TCRdb copy is limited to in-frame clones, with some not included. The sample holds approximately 2,200,000 clones, 85% to 95% seen once. CDR1 is MDHEN and CDR2 is SYDVKM in the germline V gene. The CDR3 has 13 residues. Trimming pared 8 bases from V and 6 bases from J, leaving 15 bases between. Study-level points and caveats: Relative to clonotypes present in all four donors, those not shared had lower generation probabilities. Researchers found naive subsets generally carried larger estimated richness than memory subsets.

The sequenced material came from naive CD8+ T cells from PBMCs. This receptor was identified in a man younger than 35 in good health. Some clones in this sample may be carry-over from other donors' samples. The V gene is TRBV28, the J gene TRBJ2-3; D possibly corresponds to TRBD1 (6 bases). DNA for the CDR3: TGTGCCAGCTGGGACATCCTTCTGGATACGCAGTATTTT. This gives the protein CASWDILLDTQYF.